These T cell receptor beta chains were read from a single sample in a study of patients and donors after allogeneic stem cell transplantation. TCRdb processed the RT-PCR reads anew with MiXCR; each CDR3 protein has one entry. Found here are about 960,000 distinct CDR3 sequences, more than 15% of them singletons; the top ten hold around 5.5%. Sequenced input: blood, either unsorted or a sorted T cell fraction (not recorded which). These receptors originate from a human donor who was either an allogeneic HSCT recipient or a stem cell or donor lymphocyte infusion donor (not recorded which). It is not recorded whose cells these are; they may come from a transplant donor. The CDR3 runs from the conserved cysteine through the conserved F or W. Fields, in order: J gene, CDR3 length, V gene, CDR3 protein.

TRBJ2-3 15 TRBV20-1 CSARGGASSTDTQYF
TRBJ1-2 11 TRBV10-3 CATQGDNGYTF
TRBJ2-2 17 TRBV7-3 CASSFSRDRANTGELFF
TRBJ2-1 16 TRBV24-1 CATSDPTSGRINEQFF
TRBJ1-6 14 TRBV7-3 CASSLTSYNSPLHF
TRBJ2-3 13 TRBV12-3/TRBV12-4 CAILLESTDTQYF
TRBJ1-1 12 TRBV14 CASSRDRVNAFF
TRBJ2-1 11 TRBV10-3 CAISEGSEQFF
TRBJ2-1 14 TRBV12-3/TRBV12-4 CASSFQLAGNEQFF
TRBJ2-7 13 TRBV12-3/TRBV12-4 CASSPFSPSEQYF
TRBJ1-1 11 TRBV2 CASSGDGEAFF
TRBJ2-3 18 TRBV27 CASSPSHADSLYTDTQYF
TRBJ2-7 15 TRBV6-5 CASSYLGGPGGEQYF
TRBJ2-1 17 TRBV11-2 CASSFPRDRSSYNEQFF
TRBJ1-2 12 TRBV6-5 CATSPGEGGSTF
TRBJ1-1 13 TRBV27 CASSFGTGLEAFF
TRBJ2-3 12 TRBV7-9 CATPGVSDTQYF